This T cell receptor beta chain stems from a study of blood T cell repertoires in COVID-19. Study details: The study drew acute and convalescent COVID-19 samples from the United States, Italy and Spain. Nucleic acid was either cDNA or gDNA, and it came from T cells, B-cell-depleted T cells, or PBMCs.

In the original workflow: For nucleated cells, counts were estimated from reference gene primer amplification. Clones were sequenced by immunoSEQ multiplex PCR, and TCRdb holds only the in-frame ones, with some missing. V, J and clone size reflect that table, while D and trimming were determined from the DNA. Of 70,000 to 90,000 clones in the sample, 60% to 85% were seen once. A few counts support this clone. The V and J ends lost 11 bases and 2 bases respectively, with 16 bases between them. The CDR3 loop spans 14 amino acids. This clonotype originated in a human donor in a cohort sampled during active COVID-19. The V gene is TRBV23-1, the J gene TRBJ2-1; TRBD1 might be the D (6 bases). TRBV23-1 is an ORF for which the function is uncertain. The sequenced sample was peripheral blood. CDR3 in amino acids: CACPIQGPYNEQFF. The CDR3 DNA is TGCGCCTGTCCAATACAGGGTCCCTACAATGAGCAGTTCTTC.